This TCR beta chain was sequenced in a study of T cells after yellow fever vaccination. Study-wide background: Libraries from low-cell-number fractions were prepared with the SMART-Seq v4 Ultra Low Input RNA kit.

As concerns this clonotype: Antigen: not known.

Points from the study as a whole: Once the booster was given, most primary-vaccination clones reappeared, at approximately 97% for CD4 and 88% for CD8. CD4 and CD8 compartments shared a small share of clonotypes.

MiXCR, applied by TCRdb to the 5' RACE reads, yields one record per CDR3 protein. The sample gives about 350,000 distinct CDR3 sequences, around 8.1% of which show up once; roughly 18% is in the top ten. V shed 5 bases and J 5 bases; nucleotides not matched to a gene: 6. CDR1 MDHEN and CDR2 SYDVKM come from the germline V gene. CDR3 length: 14 amino acids. This sequence joins TRBV28 and TRBJ2-7, with 10 nucleotides matching TRBD1. The sample was PBMCs, taken about 41 days after the first yellow fever vaccination. The receptor was derived from a man younger than 30 who received the YFV17D yellow fever vaccine. The CDR3 nucleotides read TGTGCCAGCAGTCGAGGGGACAGGGGCCACGAGCAGTACGTC. It codes for CASSRGDRGHEQYV.